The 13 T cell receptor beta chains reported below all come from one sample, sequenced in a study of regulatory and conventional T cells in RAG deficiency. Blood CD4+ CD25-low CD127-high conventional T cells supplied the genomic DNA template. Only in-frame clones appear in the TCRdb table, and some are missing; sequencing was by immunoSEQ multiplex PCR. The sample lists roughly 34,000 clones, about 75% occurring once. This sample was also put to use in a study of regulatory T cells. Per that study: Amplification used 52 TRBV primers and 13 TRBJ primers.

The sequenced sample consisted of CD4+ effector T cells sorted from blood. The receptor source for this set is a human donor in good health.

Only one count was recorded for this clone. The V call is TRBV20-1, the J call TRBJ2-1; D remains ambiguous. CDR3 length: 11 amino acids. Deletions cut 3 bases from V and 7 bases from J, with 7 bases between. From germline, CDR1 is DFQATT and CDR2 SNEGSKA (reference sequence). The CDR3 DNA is TGCAGTGCTAGCACCGCTAATGAGCAGTTCTTC. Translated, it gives CSASTANEQFF.

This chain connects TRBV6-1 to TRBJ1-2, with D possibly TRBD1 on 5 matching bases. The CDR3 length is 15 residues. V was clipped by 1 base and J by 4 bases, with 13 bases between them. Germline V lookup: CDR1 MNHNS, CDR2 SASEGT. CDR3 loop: CASSEGQGVLYGYTF. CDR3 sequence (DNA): TGTGCCAGCAGTGAAGGGCAGGGAGTGCTCTATGGCTACACCTTC.

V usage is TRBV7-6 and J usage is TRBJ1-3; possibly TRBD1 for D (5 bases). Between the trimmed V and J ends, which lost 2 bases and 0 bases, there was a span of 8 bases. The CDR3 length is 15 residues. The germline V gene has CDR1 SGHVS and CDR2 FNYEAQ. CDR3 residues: CASSLPGTSGNTIYF. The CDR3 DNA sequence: TGTGCCAGCAGCTTACCAGGGACCTCTGGAAACACCATATATTTT.

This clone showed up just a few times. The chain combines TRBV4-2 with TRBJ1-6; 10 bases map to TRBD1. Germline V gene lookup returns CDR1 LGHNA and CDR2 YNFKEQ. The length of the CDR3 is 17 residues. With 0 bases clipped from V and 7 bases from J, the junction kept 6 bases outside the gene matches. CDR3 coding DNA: TGTGCCAGCAGCCAAGACCGGCGGGGACAGGGGAATTCACCCCTCCACTTT. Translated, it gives CASSQDRRGQGNSPLHF.

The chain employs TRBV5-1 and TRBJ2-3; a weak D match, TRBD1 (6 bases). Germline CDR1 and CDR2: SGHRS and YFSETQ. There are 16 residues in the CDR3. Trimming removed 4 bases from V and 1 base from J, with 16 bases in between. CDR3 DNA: TGCGCCAGCAGCGCGTTGATGGGGGCTGGCACAGATACGCAGTATTTT. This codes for CASSALMGAGTDTQYF.

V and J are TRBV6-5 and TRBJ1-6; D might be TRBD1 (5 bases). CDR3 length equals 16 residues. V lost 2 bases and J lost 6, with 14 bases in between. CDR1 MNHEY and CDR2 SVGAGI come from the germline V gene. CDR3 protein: CASSYREGNPNSPLHF. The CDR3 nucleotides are TGTGCCAGCAGTTACAGGGAGGGGAATCCTAATTCACCCCTCCACTTT.

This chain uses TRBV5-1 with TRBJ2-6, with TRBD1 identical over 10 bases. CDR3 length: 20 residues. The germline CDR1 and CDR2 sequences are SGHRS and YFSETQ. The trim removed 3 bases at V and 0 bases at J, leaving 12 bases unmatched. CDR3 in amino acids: CASSWSGTGDPYSGANVLTF. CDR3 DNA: TGCGCCAGCAGCTGGTCCGGGACAGGGGACCCTTACTCTGGGGCCAACGTCCTGACTTTC.

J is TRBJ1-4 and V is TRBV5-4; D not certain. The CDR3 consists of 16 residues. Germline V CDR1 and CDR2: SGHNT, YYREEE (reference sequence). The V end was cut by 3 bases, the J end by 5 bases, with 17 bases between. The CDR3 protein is CASSSHSSDLNEKLFF. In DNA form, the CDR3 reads TGTGCCAGCAGCTCCCACTCGAGCGACTTGAATGAAAAACTGTTTTTT.

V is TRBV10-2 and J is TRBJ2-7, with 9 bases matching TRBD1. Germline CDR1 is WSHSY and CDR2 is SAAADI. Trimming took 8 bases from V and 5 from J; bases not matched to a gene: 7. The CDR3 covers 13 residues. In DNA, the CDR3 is TGCGCCAGCGGGGACAGGGCTAAGCACGAGCAGTACTTC. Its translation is CASGDRAKHEQYF.

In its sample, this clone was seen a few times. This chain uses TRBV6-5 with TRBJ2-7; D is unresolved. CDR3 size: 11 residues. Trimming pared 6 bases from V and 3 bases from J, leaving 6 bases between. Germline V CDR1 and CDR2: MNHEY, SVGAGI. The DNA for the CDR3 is TGTGCCAGCAGGGCTCTCTACGAGCAGTACTTC. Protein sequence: CASRALYEQYF.

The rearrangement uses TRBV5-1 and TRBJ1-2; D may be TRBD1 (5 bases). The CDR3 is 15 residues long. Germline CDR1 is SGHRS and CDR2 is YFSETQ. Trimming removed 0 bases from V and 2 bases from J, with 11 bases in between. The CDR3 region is CASSLDLRGNYGYTF. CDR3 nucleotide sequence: TGCGCCAGCAGCTTGGATCTCCGGGGGAACTATGGCTACACCTTC.

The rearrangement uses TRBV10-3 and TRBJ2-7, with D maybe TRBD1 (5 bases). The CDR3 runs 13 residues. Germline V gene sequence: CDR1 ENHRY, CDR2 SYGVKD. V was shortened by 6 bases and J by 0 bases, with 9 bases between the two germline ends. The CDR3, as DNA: TGTGCCATCAGAAACAGGACCTCCTACGAGCAGTACTTC. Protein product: CAIRNRTSYEQYF.

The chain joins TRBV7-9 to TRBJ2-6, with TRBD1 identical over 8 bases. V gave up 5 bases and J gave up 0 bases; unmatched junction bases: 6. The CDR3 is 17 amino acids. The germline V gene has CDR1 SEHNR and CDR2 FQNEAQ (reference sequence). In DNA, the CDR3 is TGTGCCAGCAGCACAATAGGGACAGGCTCTGGGGCCAACGTCCTGACTTTC. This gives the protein CASSTIGTGSGANVLTF.